What follows are 11 T cell receptor beta chains derived from one specimen sequenced in a study of T cell repertoires in cytomegalovirus infection. TCRdb reprocessed the reads with MiXCR, giving one entry per CDR3 protein. The profile shows 110,000 to 150,000 distinct CDR3 sequences, more than 25% of them singletons. Their recognized antigens are unknown. Here the sequenced sample was CD8+ T cells from cultured PBMCs, taken from culture after CMV antigen stimulation. Every receptor here comes from a human donor in good health (CMV status not recorded). Some clones in this sample may be carry-over from other donors' samples.

The rearrangement links TRBV7-8 to TRBJ1-5; D is perhaps TRBD1 (5 bases). Between the trimmed V and J ends, which lost 6 bases and 3 bases, there was a span of 18 bases. CDR1 SGHVS and CDR2 FQNEAQ come from the germline V gene. This CDR3 is built from 16 residues. The CDR3 here is CASRPFGADNNQPQHF. CDR3 nucleotides: TGTGCCAGCAGGCCTTTTGGGGCAGACAACAATCAGCCCCAGCATTTT.

The table lists this clonotype with a few counts. V gene TRBV27 combines with J gene TRBJ2-7; TRBD2 matches 7 bases. V trimming: 6 bases; J trimming: 0 bases; junction bases outside the gene matches: 11. The CDR3 is 16 amino acids. CDR1 MNHEY and CDR2 SMNVEV come from the germline V gene (reference sequence). CDR3 DNA sequence: TGTGCCAGCAGCCCTAGTGGGGGGGGGGTCTCCTACGAGCAGTACTTC. This translates into CASSPSGGGVSYEQYF.

This clonotype was counted ten times or more. This chain uses TRBV23-1 with TRBJ2-2; D is ambiguous. TRBV23-1 has ORF status, its function being uncertain. This CDR3 has 12 residues. V was cut by 2 bases and J by 4 bases, with 2 bases left in between. This CDR3 is CASSQPTGELFF. CDR3 in DNA: TGCGCCAGCAGTCAACCCACCGGGGAGCTGTTTTTT.

The CDR3 DNA follows: TGTGCCAGCAGTTTGGCAGGAAATTTCGGGGAGCTGTTTTTT. It is translated as CASSLAGNFGELFF. This sequence joins TRBV27 and TRBJ2-2; D not resolved. Germline V gene sequence: CDR1 MNHEY, CDR2 SMNVEV (reference sequence). Trimming pared 3 bases from V and 7 bases from J, leaving 12 bases between. CDR3 length equals 14 residues.

CDR3 nucleotide sequence: TGCAGTGCTATCTCATTATCTAGCGGGGGAGTCACAGATACGCAGTATTTT. It yields the protein CSAISLSSGGVTDTQYF. J is TRBJ2-3 and V is TRBV20-1; TRBD2 matches at 10 bases. V lost 4 bases to trimming and J lost 2 bases; unmatched junction nucleotides: 12. The CDR3 is made up of 17 amino acids. Germline lookup yields CDR1 DFQATT and CDR2 SNEGSKA (reference sequence).

The chain employs TRBV7-6 and TRBJ1-3, with unresolved D. V was shortened by 5 bases and J by 2 bases, with 16 bases between the two germline ends. The CDR3 is 16 amino acids. In germline, CDR1 is SGHVS, CDR2 FNYEAQ. CDR3 in amino acids: CASSPRGHGAGNTIYF. CDR3 coding DNA: TGTGCCAGCAGCCCCCGCGGTCATGGGGCTGGAAACACCATATATTTT.

This clonotype has just a few counts. The V call is TRBV7-6, the J call TRBJ1-1; D gene uncertain. Looked up from germline, CDR1 is SGHVS and CDR2 is FNYEAQ. V was cut by 1 base and J by 0 bases, with 12 bases left in between. The CDR3 totals 16 residues. The CDR3 bases are TGTGCCAGCAGCTTAGACCCGGTCGGTATGAACACTGAAGCTTTCTTT. It is translated as CASSLDPVGMNTEAFF.

The chain uses TRBV9 and TRBJ2-1; TRBD2 matches 9 bases. The germline V gene encodes CDR1 SGDLS and CDR2 YYNGEE. The V gene end was trimmed by 0 bases and the J gene end by 7 bases; junction bases not matched to a gene: 5. This CDR3 has 15 amino acids. The CDR3 loop is CASSVGGGGGNEQFF. CDR3 DNA sequence: TGTGCCAGCAGCGTAGGTGGCGGGGGGGGGAATGAGCAGTTCTTC.

The rearrangement joins TRBV11-2 to TRBJ1-1; no definite D call. The germline gives CDR1 SGHAT, CDR2 FQNNGV. V lost 4 bases and J 2 bases, leaving 14 bases between the germline ends. This CDR3 spans 15 amino acids. The CDR3 nucleotides read TGTGCCAGCAGCTCAGGTCTAGGTTCCAACACTGAAGCTTTCTTT. It specifies CASSSGLGSNTEAFF.

This chain uses TRBV14 with TRBJ1-1, with TRBD1 matching 9 bases. Germline V CDR1 and CDR2: SGHDN, FVKESK. There are 16 residues in the CDR3. V gave up 5 bases and J gave up 5 bases; unmatched junction bases: 12. The CDR3: CASSKWDRVKSTEAFF. The CDR3, as DNA: TGTGCCAGCAGCAAGTGGGACAGGGTAAAGAGTACTGAAGCTTTCTTT. Together with reference TRBV14 and TRBJ1-1, the CDR3 gives the full variable domain: EAGVTQFPSHSVIEKGQTVTLRCDPISGHDNLYWYRRVMGKEIKFLLHFVKESKQDESGMPNNRFLAERTGGTYSTLKVQPAELEDSGVYFCASSKWDRVKSTEAFFGQGTRLTVV.

The chain recombines TRBV11-2 with TRBJ2-7; 8 bases map to TRBD2. This CDR3 is built from 15 residues. Germline V CDR1 and CDR2: SGHAT, FQNNGV. V gave up 0 bases and J gave up 3 bases; unmatched junction bases: 4. CDR3 DNA sequence: TGTGCCAGCAGCTTAGAGGTACTAGCGGTCTACGAGCAGTACTTC. It is translated as CASSLEVLAVYEQYF.